This T cell receptor beta chain stems from a study of regulatory T cells in long-lasting Graves disease (dated by TCRdb to 2020 to 2023). About the full investigation: In the newly diagnosed Graves' disease group, patients had been taking antithyroid drugs for less than 3 months. This study used TCR sequencing and RNA sequencing of peripheral blood to compare persistent Graves' disease patients against newly diagnosed Graves' disease patients. The study took place in China and was registered as a clinical trial. A total of around 35 samples were covered by TCR sequencing, comprising roughly 13 persistent and roughly 20 newly diagnosed Graves' disease patients. General findings and caveats noted by the study authors: As a limitation, the authors acknowledged that the small sample size may reduce accuracy. Compared with newly diagnosed patients, persistent Graves' disease patients had lower TCR Shannon entropy and fewer highly expanded clones, which suggests clonal expansion. Persistent patients shared more public clonotypes among themselves (around 3,000) than newly diagnosed patients did (more than 950). Only the TCR beta chain was sequenced and analyzed. Peripheral blood alone was examined, since thyroid tissue, which constituted the primary lesion, could not be accessed.

The library was generated by multiplex PCR. Sequenced on an Illumina HiSeq 4000. TCR beta libraries were built with iRepertoire HTBI primers and Arm-PCR amplification of CDR3 regions. Before sequencing, the PCR products underwent gel purification. The original methods were these. Across samples, roughly 60 TRBV and 14 TRBJ segments were identified and used for gene usage analysis of CDR3 amino acid clonotypes. COPE and FqMerger were used to merge the filtered high-quality paired reads into contigs. BLAST was used to align contigs to IMGT TRBV, TRBD and TRBJ reference genes, with CDR3 defined following IMGT. Any clonotype with a frequency above 0.1% was classified as a highly expanded clone. Shannon entropy served as the measure of repertoire diversity, while the Gini coefficient captured V-J evenness. A clonotype was considered public if more than one individual shared it. The raw public reads went through TCRdb reprocessing: fastp at Q25, MiXCR clone calling, in-frame beta chains kept. CDR3 protein duplicates are merged, each entry listing the most common genes and DNA. TCRdb's processing, not the authors' own work, is the source of the V and J calls. This sample holds roughly 530,000 distinct CDR3 sequences; about 16% were observed only once. The ten largest clones add up to around 25% of the sample.

This clonotype was picked up a small number of times. Its cognate antigen has yet to be identified. The input lacks base qualities; no much larger clone sits a single base away. What the time point label conveys for this sample: newly diagnosed GD, antithyroid drugs for less than 3 months. For both TCR sequencing and RNA sequencing, RNA was extracted from PBMCs using TRIzol. The diagnosis of Graves' disease followed American Thyroid Association guidelines. Patients for the study were recruited at an endocrinology department in Xi'an, China. Each patient gave about 9.1 milliliters of peripheral blood, collected in an EDTA anticoagulant tube. Ficoll Paque Plus density gradient separation was used to isolate PBMCs, and no further T cell sorting was performed. An Agilent 2100 Bioanalyzer and agarose gel were used to assess RNA quality, and a NanoDrop 2000 was used to measure RNA concentration. The same data also went into a second study, on T cells in Graves' hyperthyroidism and ophthalmopathy. Drawing on the second study: Stable Graves' hyperthyroidism was defined as the absence of progression to ophthalmopathy over 18 months of follow-up. Hyperthyroidism patients were newly diagnosed, had a disease duration of under 2 months, and were aged 18 to 65 years. Patients with uncontrolled infections, other autoimmune diseases, pregnancy or lactation were excluded. Diagnoses were established on the basis of clinical symptoms, serum thyroxine and TRAb, thyroid ultrasound, and orbital computed tomography. The first round of RT-PCR for the TCR CDR3 was performed with the HTBI primer set and the Qiagen OneStep RT-PCR kit. Most expanded thyroid clonotypes (frequency above 0.001) were also found in blood, which suggests that blood repertoires may mirror thyroid immune responses. A 13 V-J signature model separated ophthalmopathy from stable hyperthyroidism, with roughly 88% sensitivity and roughly 84% specificity in cross-validation and 80%/75% in testing. In validation, progression to ophthalmopathy was predicted by the model with 70.59% sensitivity and 72.22% specificity, a median of roughly six months before onset. TCR V-J signatures able to tell the groups apart were searched for in a discovery cohort of more than 90 patients, of whom over 40 had Graves' ophthalmopathy and about 55 had stable Graves' hyperthyroidism. An independent validation cohort of under 20 hyperthyroidism patients and 17 patients who later progressed to ophthalmopathy tested prospective prediction of ophthalmopathy. The 100 discovery patients were divided at random into training and test sets in a 7:3 ratio. Thyroid tissue and blood T-cell repertoires from about six Graves' hyperthyroidism patients were also compared in the study. After sampling, hyperthyroidism patients received methimazole starting at 30 mg daily, and ophthalmopathy patients received high-dose intravenous methylprednisolone. The libraries were constructed in a second round of multiplex PCR and then size-selected and purified. The libraries were sequenced on an Illumina HiSeq2000 using paired-end 100 bp reads. SOAPnuke was used to process the raw data, removing reads that contained adapters or uncalled bases, had a mean Phred below 15, or lacked an exact match to the constant primer or identifier. High-quality paired reads were merged using COPE v1.2.5, and each unique nucleotide sequence was defined as a clonotype. Clonotypes were aligned to IMGT TRBV, TRBD and TRBJ reference segments using MiTCR v1.1. The analysis included only V-J combinations with a frequency above 0.0001, which together covered over 98% of the repertoires. A TCS score was defined as the ratio of F50 (clonal expansion) to E x V (chaos), with BLOSUM62-based TCRdist applied between CDR3 peptides within each V-J. Welch's t-statistics and random forest reduced 500 to 650 V-J features to 13, which were used in a naive Bayes classifier (R e1071). No statistical method was used to set the sample size in advance, and investigators knew the group allocation. The paper describes TCR Vbeta CDR3 sequencing of 120 to 150 peripheral blood samples, made up of 43 ophthalmopathy patients, around 73 hyperthyroidism patients and about 17 progressor patients.

This TCR derives from a woman aged 35-60 years with Graves disease. Donor details come from another sample of the same person, matched by shared clones. The sample in question was peripheral blood mononuclear cells (PBMCs), obtained at new diagnosis, from a patient treated with antithyroid drugs.

For the CDR3, the sequence is CASKDSFPTGELFF. The DNA sequence is TGTGCCAGCAAGGACAGTTTCCCCACCGGGGAGCTGTTTTTT. The sequence is built from TRBV2 and TRBJ2-2; the D gene is perhaps TRBD1, on 6 matching bases. Including cysteine and phenylalanine, the CDR3 has 14 amino acids. Only the CDR3 region is kept as DNA, spanning 42 bases read in frame from base 1. CDR1 and CDR2, looked up from the germline V gene, are SNHLY and FYNNEI. A distance of 13 bases separates the germline ends of V and J, which lose 7 bases and 4 bases respectively.